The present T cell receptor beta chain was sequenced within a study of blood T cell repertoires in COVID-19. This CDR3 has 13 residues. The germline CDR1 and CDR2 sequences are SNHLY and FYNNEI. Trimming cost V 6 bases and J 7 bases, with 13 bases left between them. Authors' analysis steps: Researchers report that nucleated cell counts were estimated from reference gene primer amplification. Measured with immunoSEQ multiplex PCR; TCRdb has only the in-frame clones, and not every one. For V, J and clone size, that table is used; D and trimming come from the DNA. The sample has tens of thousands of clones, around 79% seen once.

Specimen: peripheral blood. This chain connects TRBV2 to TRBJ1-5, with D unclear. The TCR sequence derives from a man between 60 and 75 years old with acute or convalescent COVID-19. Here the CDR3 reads CASRREVGQPQHF. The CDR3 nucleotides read TGTGCCAGCAGAAGGGAGGTGGGCCAGCCCCAGCATTTT.